The rows below give T cell receptor beta chains drawn from one sample of a study of blood T cells in healthy people across ages. A single record per CDR3 protein comes from TCRdb applying MiXCR to the 5' RACE reads. Of about 1,400,000 distinct CDR3 sequences in the sample, approximately 59% were seen once. The sequenced sample consisted of blood. These receptors were collected from a man between 18 and 35 years old in good health. Each CDR3 is given with its conserved first and last residue. The D gene is left open where the match is weak. Only part of the rows carry a size: once, few, many, or a class if the clone is expanded.

d_call j_call cdr3_length clone_size v_call cdr3_nt cdr3_aa
TRBD2 TRBJ2-7 15 - TRBV4-1 TGCGCCAGCAGCCTACTAGCGGGAGGGATGTACGAGCAGTACTTC CASSLLAGGMYEQYF
TRBD2 TRBJ2-7 17 - TRBV6-1 TGTGCCAGCAGGCCGGGACTAGCGGGAGCAAATTGGGTCGAGCAGTACTTC CASRPGLAGANWVEQYF
- TRBJ2-5 16 - TRBV4-1 TGCGCCAGCAGCCAAGGTTTCTGGGGGGAGGAGGAGACCCAGTACTTC CASSQGFWGEEETQYF
- TRBJ2-1 17 - TRBV20-1 TGCAGTGCCCCTACCGGATTCGACGCGAGCTCCTACAATGAGCAGTTCTTC CSAPTGFDASSYNEQFF
TRBD1 TRBJ2-7 16 - TRBV4-1 TGCGCCAGCAGCCATCGATCCGGGACAGGGTTACACGAGCAGTACTTC CASSHRSGTGLHEQYF
TRBD2 TRBJ2-3 16 - TRBV12-3/TRBV12-4 TGTGCCAGCAGTACTCAGCTGACTAGCGGGGACGGAGCGCAGTATTTT CASSTQLTSGDGAQYF
- TRBJ2-6 13 few TRBV27 TGTGCCAGCAGAGGGGTCGGGGCCAACGTCCTGACTTTC CASRGVGANVLTF
- TRBJ2-3 15 few TRBV27 TGTGCCAGCAGTTTGGGTCGGGGGTGGGCAGATACGCAGTATTTT CASSLGRGWADTQYF
- TRBJ2-1 13 - TRBV6-5 TGTGCCAGCAGTCCCACCTTGGCCGATGAGCAGTTCTTC CASSPTLADEQFF
TRBD2 TRBJ2-3 13 few TRBV10-3 TGTGCCATCGGGACTAGCGCAACAGATACGCAGTATTTT CAIGTSATDTQYF
- TRBJ2-7 14 - TRBV6-1 TGTGCCAGCTCTCCGACAGCGCTTTCCTACGAGCAGTACTTC CASSPTALSYEQYF
TRBD1 TRBJ1-1 15 - TRBV4-1 TGCGCCAGCAGCCACCGCGGACAGGGAGGCACTGAAGCTTTCTTT CASSHRGQGGTEAFF
- TRBJ1-2 13 - TRBV15 TGTGCCACCAGCAGAGATCCCGGGGGTGGCTACACCTTC CATSRDPGGGYTF
- TRBJ1-1 17 - TRBV4-1 TGCGCCAGCAGCCAAGATCCGCGGGGGTTCGAAGACACTGAAGCTTTCTTT CASSQDPRGFEDTEAFF
TRBD1 TRBJ2-7 15 - TRBV28 TGTGCCAGCAGTTTATGGCAGGGGGACTCCTACGAGCAGTACTTC CASSLWQGDSYEQYF
- TRBJ1-5 13 - TRBV30 TGTGCCTGGAGTGTTTTAGATAATCAGCCCCAGCATTTT CAWSVLDNQPQHF
- TRBJ2-5 12 - TRBV9 TGTGCCAGCGGGCGAGTTGAAGGGACCCAGTACTTC CASGRVEGTQYF
- TRBJ2-7 11 few TRBV20-1 TGCAGTGCTAGCCTGAATAGCCAGCAGTACTTC CSASLNSQQYF
TRBD2 TRBJ2-1 13 - TRBV7-2 TGTGCCAGCGGTCGGGGGGACTACAATGAGCAGTTCTTC CASGRGDYNEQFF
- TRBJ1-1 15 - TRBV20-1 TGCAGTACTTACCCCACAGGGAACCTGAACACTGAAGCTTTCTTT CSTYPTGNLNTEAFF
- TRBJ1-2 12 - TRBV2 TGTGCCAGAGTCGGCACAGATCGTGGCTACACCTTC CARVGTDRGYTF
- TRBJ2-7 14 - TRBV18 TGTGCCAGCTCTGACCTCCCTTACTCGAACGAGCGGTACTTC CASSDLPYSNERYF
- TRBJ2-5 12 - TRBV24-1 TGTGCCACCAGTAAGGACCGAGAGACCCAGTACTTC CATSKDRETQYF
- TRBJ2-6 13 few TRBV25-1 TGTGCCAGCAGTGAGAATGGGGCCAACGTCCTGACTTTC CASSENGANVLTF
- TRBJ1-5 13 - TRBV4-3 TGCGCCAGCAGCCAAGAGGAGAGTCAGCCCCAGCATTTT CASSQEESQPQHF
- TRBJ2-1 14 - TRBV15 TGTGCCACCAGCAGAGATCTACCCGACAATGAGCAGTTCTTC CATSRDLPDNEQFF
TRBD1 TRBJ2-1 15 - TRBV12-3/TRBV12-4 TGTGCCAGCAGTTTCAGACAGGGGATCTACAATGAGCAGTTCTTC CASSFRQGIYNEQFF
- TRBJ2-5 13 once TRBV29-1 TGCAGCGTTGGCCCAAGGGTGCAAGAGACCCAGTACTTC CSVGPRVQETQYF
- TRBJ2-7 13 - TRBV20-1 TGCAGTGCATCCAGCGGTAGGAGGTACGAGCAGTACTTC CSASSGRRYEQYF
- TRBJ2-7 13 few TRBV20-1 TGCAGTGCTAGAGGAGGAGCGACCTACGAGCAGTACTTC CSARGGATYEQYF
TRBD1 TRBJ2-4 17 - TRBV4-1 TGCGCCAGCAGCCCAGGGATACAGGGGAAGGCCAAAAACATTCGGTACTTC CASSPGIQGKAKNIRYF